Presented here are 8 T cell receptor beta chains from one specimen sequenced in a study of blood T cell repertoires in COVID-19. TCRdb's table, derived via immunoSEQ multiplex PCR, lists solely in-frame clones and lacks some. The top ten clones hold 11% of a sample with 200,000 to 250,000 clones, roughly 85% of them seen once. Sequencing was performed on PBMCs or T cells enriched from blood (not recorded which). The origin of the receptors is a man aged 25-45 years who had recovered from COVID-19.

The genes are TRBV5-1 and TRBJ2-1; 12 bases match TRBD2. CDR3 size: 17 residues. Losses at the gene ends were 2 bases for V and 8 bases for J; bases not matched to a gene: 11. Germline lookup yields CDR1 SGHRS and CDR2 YFSETQ. The CDR3 loop is CASSFWLAGGREHEQFF. The CDR3 nucleotides are TGCGCCAGCAGCTTTTGGCTAGCGGGAGGGAGAGAGCATGAGCAGTTCTTC.

This clone was observed once. The chain employs TRBV4-1 and TRBJ1-1; D gene ambiguous. V lost 2 bases and J lost 11, with 24 bases in between. Germline values: CDR1 MGHRA, CDR2 YSYEKL. The CDR3 contains 16 residues. The CDR3 nucleotides are TGCGCCAGCAGCCAACTAACCCCGGTTCCGGGATCGGGGGCTTTCTTT. Amino acid sequence: CASSQLTPVPGSGAFF.

Worth noting for this clone: The identical CDR3 is also encoded by other nucleotide sequences in the sample. The chain uses TRBV18 and TRBJ1-5; unclear D gene. The CDR3 covers 12 residues. V shed 3 bases and J shed 4 bases, with 4 bases lying between them. CDR1 KGHSH and CDR2 LQKENI come from the germline V gene. The CDR3 coding sequence is TGTGCCAGCTCACCGTCTAATCAGCCCCAGCATTTT. It translates to CASSPSNQPQHF.

The chain has TRBV7-8 and TRBJ2-7, with D perhaps matching TRBD1 (5 bases). V was trimmed by 4 bases and J by 1 base, leaving 14 bases between them. CDR1 is SGHVS, CDR2 FQNEAQ, per germline. The CDR3 is 15 residues long. CDR3 nucleotides: TGTGCCAGCAGCTCGAAAGGGGCAGCGTCCTACGAGCAGTACTTC. Translating it yields CASSSKGAASYEQYF.

This clone has only one observation. The chain uses TRBV30 and TRBJ1-2; D not resolved. Trimming shortened V by 5 bases and J by 5 bases, and 9 bases separated the two germline ends. Germline CDR1 reads GTSNPN; CDR2 reads SVGIG (reference sequence). CDR3 length equals 11 residues. This CDR3 is CAWRLSYGYTF. The CDR3 DNA follows: TGTGCCTGGCGACTCAGTTATGGCTACACCTTC.

The genes are TRBV28 and TRBJ1-5, with D perhaps TRBD1 (5 bases). The V end lost 5 bases, the J end lost 7 bases, and 18 bases lay between the germline ends. Germline-derived CDR1 and CDR2 are MDHEN and SYDVKM. The CDR3 is 15 residues long. For the CDR3, the DNA is TGTGCCAGCAGTACAGCCCGGTGGGGCCCCCAGCCCCAGCATTTT. Residues: CASSTARWGPQPQHF.

In this sample, this clone turned up a few times. The chain carries TRBV2 and TRBJ2-1; TRBD1 is a possible D gene (5 bases). The CDR3 is 12 residues long. Germline V gene data show CDR1 as SNHLY and CDR2 as FYNNEI. V lost 4 bases, J lost 7 bases, and 8 bases lay in between. The CDR3 region is CASSVDRNEQFF. CDR3 in DNA: TGTGCCAGCAGTGTAGACAGAAATGAGCAGTTCTTC. The whole variable domain, filled in from reference TRBV2 and TRBJ2-1, reads EPEVTQTPSHQVTQMGQEVILRCVPISNHLYFYWYRQILGQKVEFLVSFYNNEISEKSEIFDDQFSVERPDGSNFTLKIRSTKLEDSAMYFCASSVDRNEQFFGPGTRLTVL.

The table lists this clone with a count of one. The chain couples TRBV7-6 to TRBJ2-7, with TRBD1 matching 7 bases. Germline V CDR1 and CDR2: SGHVS, FNYEAQ. V shed 1 base, J shed 2 bases, and the junction held 8 bases outside the gene matches. The CDR3 contains 16 residues. CDR3 bases: TGTGCCAGCAGCTTAGAGGGGGCCGCTTACGCCTACGAGCAGTACTTC. It translates to CASSLEGAAYAYEQYF.